The rows below give T cell receptor beta chains drawn from one sample of a study of cytomegalovirus exposure and HLA in healthy donors. Profiling relied on immunoSEQ multiplex PCR, and the TCRdb table lists in-frame clones only, not all of them. This sample has 150,000 to 200,000 clones; around four fifths occur once, and the top ten carry 4.8%. The sequencing input was PBMCs. These receptors were obtained from a girl between 5 and 17 years old in good health and CMV-seropositive. Both conserved end residues are part of each CDR3. Each record gives: J gene, V gene, D gene, clone size, CDR3 protein, CDR3 DNA. The D gene is left open where the match is weak. The size field is filled for only some rows; it gives once, few, many or a size class.

>TRBJ2-2|TRBV5-1|TRBD1|.
CASSNDRDTGELFF
TGCGCCAGCAGCAACGACAGGGACACCGGGGAGCTGTTTTTT
>TRBJ1-5|TRBV5-8|.|.
CASSRGLREPQHF
TGTGCCAGCAGCCGGGGTCTTCGTGAGCCCCAGCATTTT
>TRBJ1-6|TRBV7-8|.|.
CASSLGVRGRGSPLHF
TGTGCCAGCAGCTTAGGGGTCCGGGGGAGGGGGTCACCCCTCCACTTT
>TRBJ2-1|TRBV4-1|.|.
CASSQDKKSSYNEQFF
TGCGCCAGCAGCCAAGATAAAAAGAGCTCCTACAATGAGCAGTTCTTC
>TRBJ1-1|TRBV23-1|.|few
CASSQSFGGRNTEAFF
TGCGCCAGCAGTCAATCGTTCGGCGGGAGGAACACTGAAGCTTTCTTT
>TRBJ1-2|TRBV6-1|.|.
CASSEARPGRNYGYTF
TGTGCCAGCAGTGAAGCCCGACCTGGGAGGAACTATGGCTACACCTTC
>TRBJ2-3|TRBV7-9|TRBD2|.
CASSPRRLAGSPDTQYF
TGTGCCAGCAGCCCACGCCGACTAGCGGGGAGCCCAGATACGCAGTATTTT
>TRBJ2-1|TRBV6-6|TRBD2|.
CASSRTSGDQFF
TGTGCCAGCAGCCGGACTAGCGGGGACCAGTTCTTC
>TRBJ1-3|TRBV6-1|.|.
CASQRGFSGNTIYF
TGTGCCAGTCAAAGGGGGTTCTCTGGAAACACCATATATTTT
>TRBJ1-4|TRBV5-8|.|.
CASSLGTGPWEKLFF
TGTGCCAGCAGCTTGGGTACAGGGCCCTGGGAAAAACTGTTTTTT
>TRBJ2-1|TRBV18|TRBD2|.
CASSPRGGALEQFF
TGTGCCAGCTCACCACGCGGGGGGGCACTTGAGCAGTTCTTC
>TRBJ2-5|TRBV5-4|.|.
CASSLDLQETQYF
TGTGCCAGCAGCTTGGATCTGCAAGAGACCCAGTACTTC
>TRBJ2-5|TRBV4-1|TRBD2|.
CASSRGVLIAGGLQETQYF
TGCGCCAGCAGCCGCGGGGTACTGATAGCGGGGGGCCTCCAAGAGACCCAGTACTTC
>TRBJ1-1|TRBV15|TRBD1|.
CATSPGGTTEAFF
TGTGCCACCAGCCCAGGGGGGACCACTGAAGCTTTCTTT
>TRBJ1-5|TRBV7-2|.|.
CASSYRGRGAGSNQPQHF
TGTGCCAGCAGCTACCGTGGACGGGGGGCTGGTAGCAATCAGCCCCAGCATTTT
>TRBJ2-7|TRBV18|.|.
CASSPRLQGIYEQYF
TGTGCCAGCTCACCCCGACTACAGGGTATCTACGAGCAGTACTTC
>TRBJ1-1|TRBV9|.|.
CASSVDVGSTEAFF
TGTGCCAGCAGCGTAGATGTGGGGAGCACTGAAGCTTTCTTT
>TRBJ1-5|TRBV11-2|.|.
CASSLGQGGSNQPQHF
TGTGCCAGCAGCTTAGGCCAGGGAGGTAGCAATCAGCCCCAGCATTTT